A single sample gave rise to the 9 T cell receptor beta chains below, sequenced in a study of cytomegalovirus exposure and HLA in healthy donors. 60 Vbeta and 13 Jbeta primers were used in PCR. Sequencing used immunoSEQ multiplex PCR; TCRdb keeps in-frame clones, though not all of them. The listing contains 96,000 or so clones. Sequenced material: PBMCs. These receptors all come from a woman between 25 and 40 years old in good health and CMV-seronegative.

The chain employs TRBV6-4 and TRBJ1-1; possibly TRBD1 for D (6 bases). Germline assignment: CDR1 MRHNA and CDR2 SNTAGT. The CDR3 is 18 residues long. The germline V and J ends were trimmed by 2 bases and 0 bases, with 19 bases remaining between them. As DNA, the CDR3 is TGTGCCAGCAGTGACCTTTTCAGGGCAGGGGCTCTGAACACTGAAGCTTTCTTT. Residues: CASSDLFRAGALNTEAFF.

This chain connects TRBV5-1 to TRBJ1-2, with D perhaps matching TRBD1 (6 bases). CDR3 length: 14 residues. CDR1 is SGHRS and CDR2 is YFSETQ in the germline V gene. V was pared by 0 bases and J by 4 bases, with 10 bases between. CDR3 sequence reads: CASSLDTGPYGYTF. CDR3 sequence (DNA): TGCGCCAGCAGCTTGGACACAGGGCCCTATGGCTACACCTTC. Filled out from reference TRBV5-1 and TRBJ1-2, the complete variable domain reads KAGVTQTPRYLIKTRGQQVTLSCSPISGHRSVSWYQQTPGQGLQFLFEYFSETQRNKGNFPGRFSGRQFSNSRSEMNVSTLELGDSALYLCASSLDTGPYGYTFGSGTRLTVV.

The V and J genes are TRBV19 and TRBJ2-1; 10 nucleotides align to TRBD1. This CDR3 is built from 16 residues. V gave up 5 bases and J gave up 3 bases; unmatched junction bases: 7. Germline V gene lookup returns CDR1 LNHDA and CDR2 SQIVND (reference sequence). CDR3 residues: CASSSWTGGFYNEQFF. In DNA, the CDR3 is TGTGCCAGTAGTTCTTGGACAGGGGGGTTCTACAATGAGCAGTTCTTC.

V is TRBV6-1 and J is TRBJ1-1; the match to TRBD1 covers 7 bases. Per germline, CDR1 MNHNS and CDR2 SASEGT. J gave up 7 bases and V 4 bases, and 6 bases lay outside the gene matches. This CDR3 is built from 13 residues. The CDR3: CASSAARGVEAFF. The DNA for the CDR3 is TGTGCCAGCAGTGCCGCCAGGGGGGTTGAAGCTTTCTTT.

The V call is TRBV27, the J call TRBJ2-7, with 8 bases matching TRBD1. The CDR3 covers 14 residues. J gave up 2 bases and V 3 bases, and 3 bases lay outside the gene matches. Germline CDR1 reads MNHEY; CDR2 reads SMNVEV (reference sequence). CDR3 sequence: CASSFRDRPYEQYF. The DNA of the CDR3 is TGTGCCAGCAGTTTCCGGGACAGGCCCTACGAGCAGTACTTC.

This chain connects TRBV5-4 to TRBJ2-5; possibly TRBD2 for D (5 bases). This CDR3 has 14 residues. The germline CDR1 and CDR2 sequences are SGHNT and YYREEE (reference sequence). With 0 bases removed from V and 0 bases from J, the gap between germline ends came to 6 bases. The DNA of the CDR3 is TGTGCCAGCAGCTTGGGAGGGAACCAAGAGACCCAGTACTTC. This encodes CASSLGGNQETQYF.

CDR3 coding DNA: TGTGCCAGCAGCTTGGCCGTTCAGGGATCGAAGGCTTTCTTT. This sequence encodes CASSLAVQGSKAFF. V is TRBV5-5 and J is TRBJ1-1; maybe TRBD1 (5 bases). Trimming took 0 bases from V and 11 from J, leaving 17 bases between them. The CDR3 loop spans 14 amino acids. The V gene's germline CDR1 is SGHKS and CDR2 YYEKEE (reference sequence).

The chain links TRBV28 to TRBJ2-7; 10 positions agree with TRBD2. The CDR3 loop spans 15 amino acids. CDR1 and CDR2 (germline): MDHEN, SYDVKM. The V gene end was trimmed by 7 bases and the J gene end by 2 bases; junction bases not matched to a gene: 8. CDR3 loop: CASTTGTSATYEQYF. Here the CDR3 DNA reads TGTGCCAGCACTACCGGGACTAGCGCAACCTACGAGCAGTACTTC.

The rearrangement links TRBV7-6 to TRBJ1-1, with D unresolved. This CDR3 is 13 amino acids long. The germline V gene encodes CDR1 SGHVS and CDR2 FNYEAQ. V was clipped by 1 base and J by 2 bases, with 5 bases between them. CDR3 loop: CASSLDYNTEAFF. CDR3 DNA sequence: TGTGCCAGCAGCTTAGATTATAACACTGAAGCTTTCTTT.